This TCR beta chain is from a study of beta chain features in type 1 diabetes. For the study at large: Patients looked much like healthy donors when it came to age, gender and cell yields. Study-level findings and limits: Insertions were fewer and deletions more numerous at VDJ junctions in type 1 diabetes patients. Shortening that was moderate but significant affected the TCRB CDR3s of Type 1 diabetes patients in all four CD4+ subsets.

Expressed TCRB transcripts were sequenced, since all the RNA that had been isolated was reverse transcribed. TCRdb's copy holds only in-frame clones and misses some; the assay was immunoSEQ multiplex PCR. The table has 600,000 to 700,000 clones, roughly an eighth seen once. There are a few counts of this clone. The antigen remains undetermined. Distinct nucleotide sequences in the sample also encode this CDR3. It was via CD45RO/CCR7/CD25/CD127/CD95/CD27 that CD4+ naive, central memory, regulatory and stem cell-like memory cells were sorted. Germline V gene data show CDR1 as SGHRS and CDR2 as YFSETQ. The CDR3 has 12 residues. Trimming stripped 2 bases from V and 1 base from J, with 2 bases between.

This sequence joins TRBV5-1 and TRBJ2-3; D gene uncertain. The sequence was collected from a man younger than 30 with type 1 diabetes. The sequenced material came from naive CD4+ T cells from blood. The CDR3 nucleotides are TGCGCCAGCAGCTTACGCACAGATACGCAGTATTTT. Translated: CASSLRTDTQYF.